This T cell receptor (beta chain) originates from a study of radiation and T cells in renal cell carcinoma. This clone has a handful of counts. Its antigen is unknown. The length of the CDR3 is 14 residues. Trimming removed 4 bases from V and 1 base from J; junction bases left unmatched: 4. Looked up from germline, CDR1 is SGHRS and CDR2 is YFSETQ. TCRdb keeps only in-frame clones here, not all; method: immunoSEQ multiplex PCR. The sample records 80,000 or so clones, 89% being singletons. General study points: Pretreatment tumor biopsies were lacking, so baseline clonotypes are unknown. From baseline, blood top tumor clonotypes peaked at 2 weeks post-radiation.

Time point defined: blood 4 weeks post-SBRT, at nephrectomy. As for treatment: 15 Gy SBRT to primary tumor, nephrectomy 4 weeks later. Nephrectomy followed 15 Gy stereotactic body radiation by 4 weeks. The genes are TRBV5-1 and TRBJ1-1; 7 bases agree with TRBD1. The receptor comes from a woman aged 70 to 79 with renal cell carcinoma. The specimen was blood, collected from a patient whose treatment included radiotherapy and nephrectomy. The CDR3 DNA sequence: TGCGCCAGCAGCCCGGACAGGACGAACACTGAAGCTTTCTTT. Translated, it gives CASSPDRTNTEAFF.